This TCR beta chain emerged from a study of blood T cells in healthy people across ages. Study-wide findings and caveats: Diversity estimates from one million T cells were considered underestimates.

CDR1 DFQATT and CDR2 SNEGSKA come from the germline V gene (reference sequence). With 6 bases removed from V and 2 bases from J, the gap between germline ends came to 14 bases. This CDR3 comprises 14 residues. Regarding this clonotype: Its antigen is currently unknown.

Primed by a sample-barcoded 5' primer and a J-beta primer mix, a second PCR proceeded for 7 to 11 cycles. Via MiXCR, TCRdb re-called the 5' RACE reads, giving one row per CDR3 protein. The sample lists roughly 800,000 distinct CDR3 sequences, about 55% seen once, with under 50% in the top ten. This TCR was recovered from a man older than 75 in good health. The chain recombines TRBV20-1 with TRBJ2-1, with TRBD2 as a possible D gene (8 bases). The sample comprised blood. The CDR3 bases are TGCAGTGCAAGGGGGCGGGGGGCCTACAATGAGCAGTTCTTC. Residues: CSARGRGAYNEQFF.